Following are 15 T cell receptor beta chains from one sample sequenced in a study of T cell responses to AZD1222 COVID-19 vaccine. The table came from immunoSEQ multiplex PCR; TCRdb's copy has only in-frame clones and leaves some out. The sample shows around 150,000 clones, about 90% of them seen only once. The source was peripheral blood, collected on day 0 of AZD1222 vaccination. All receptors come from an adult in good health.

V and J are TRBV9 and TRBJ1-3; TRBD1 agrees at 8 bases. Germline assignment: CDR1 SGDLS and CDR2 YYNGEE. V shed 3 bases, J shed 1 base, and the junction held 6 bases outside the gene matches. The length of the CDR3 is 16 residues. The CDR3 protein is CASSAGDRFSGNTIYF. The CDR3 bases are TGTGCCAGCAGCGCAGGGGACAGGTTTTCTGGAAACACCATATATTTT.

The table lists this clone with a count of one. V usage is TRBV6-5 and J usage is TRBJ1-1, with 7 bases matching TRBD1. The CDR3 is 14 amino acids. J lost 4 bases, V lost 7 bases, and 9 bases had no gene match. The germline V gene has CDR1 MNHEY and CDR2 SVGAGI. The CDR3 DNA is TGTGCCAGCAAGACAACCCAGGGGGGCACTGAAGCTTTCTTT. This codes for CASKTTQGGTEAFF.

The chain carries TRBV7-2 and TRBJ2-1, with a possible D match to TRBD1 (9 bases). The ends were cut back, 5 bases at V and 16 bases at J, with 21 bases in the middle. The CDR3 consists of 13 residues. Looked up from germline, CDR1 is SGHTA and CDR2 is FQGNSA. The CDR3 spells CASSPGGGTGLFF. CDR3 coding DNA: TGTGCCAGCAGCCCCGGGGGGGGGACAGGGCTCTTCTTC.

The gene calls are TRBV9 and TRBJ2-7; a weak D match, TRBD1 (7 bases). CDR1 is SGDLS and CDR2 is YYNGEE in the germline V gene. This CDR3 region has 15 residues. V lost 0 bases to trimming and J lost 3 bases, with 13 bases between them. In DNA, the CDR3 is TGTGCCAGCAGCGTAGACTGGCGGGACAGCTACGAGCAGTACTTC. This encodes CASSVDWRDSYEQYF.

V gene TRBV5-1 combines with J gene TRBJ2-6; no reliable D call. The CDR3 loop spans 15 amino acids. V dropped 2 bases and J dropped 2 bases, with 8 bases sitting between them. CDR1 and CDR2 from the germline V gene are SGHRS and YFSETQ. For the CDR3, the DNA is TGCGCCAGCAGCTTTTCCGTTACTGGGGCCAACGTCCTGACTTTC. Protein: CASSFSVTGANVLTF.

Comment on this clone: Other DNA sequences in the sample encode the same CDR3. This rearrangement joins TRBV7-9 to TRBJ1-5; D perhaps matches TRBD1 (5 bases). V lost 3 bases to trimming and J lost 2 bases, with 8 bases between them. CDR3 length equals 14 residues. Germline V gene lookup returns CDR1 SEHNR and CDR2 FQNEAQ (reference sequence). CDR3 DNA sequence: TGTGCCAGCAGCTTGGGGGGTGGCAATCAGCCCCAGCATTTT. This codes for CASSLGGGNQPQHF.

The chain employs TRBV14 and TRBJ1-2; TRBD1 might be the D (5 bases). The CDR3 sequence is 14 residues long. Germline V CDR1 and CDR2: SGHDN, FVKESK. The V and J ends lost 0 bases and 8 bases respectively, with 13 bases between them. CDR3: CASSQDLAGNGYTF. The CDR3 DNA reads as TGTGCCAGCAGCCAAGATTTGGCAGGGAACGGCTACACCTTC.

CDR3 coding DNA: TGTGCCAGCAGCCCTAGACAGCGGACTTATGGCTACACCTTC. Its translation: CASSPRQRTYGYTF. The chain is built from TRBV5-4 and TRBJ1-2; D is perhaps TRBD1 (5 bases). V gave up 4 bases and J gave up 5 bases, with 15 bases separating them. Germline V gives CDR1 SGHNT, CDR2 YYREEE (reference sequence). The CDR3 runs to 14 residues.

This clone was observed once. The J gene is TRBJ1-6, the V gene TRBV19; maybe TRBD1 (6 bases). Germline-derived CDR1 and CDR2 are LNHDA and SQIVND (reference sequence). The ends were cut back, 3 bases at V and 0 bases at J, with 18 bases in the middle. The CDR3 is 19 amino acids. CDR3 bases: TGTGCCAGTAGTATTAGGGGGACGGGTGGAAGCTCCTATAATTCACCCCTCCACTTT. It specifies CASSIRGTGGSSYNSPLHF.

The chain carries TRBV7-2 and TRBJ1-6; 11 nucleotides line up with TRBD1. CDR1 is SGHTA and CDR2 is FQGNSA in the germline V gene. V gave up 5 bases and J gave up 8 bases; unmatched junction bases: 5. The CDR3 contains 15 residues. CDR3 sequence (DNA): TGTGCCAGCAGCCCGCGGACAGGGGGCTATTCACCCCTCCACTTT. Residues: CASSPRTGGYSPLHF.

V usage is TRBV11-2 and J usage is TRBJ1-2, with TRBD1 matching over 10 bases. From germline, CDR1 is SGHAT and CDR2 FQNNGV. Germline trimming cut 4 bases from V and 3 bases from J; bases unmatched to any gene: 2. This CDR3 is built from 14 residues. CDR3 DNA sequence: TGTGCCAGCAGCTCCGGGACAGGGGACTATGGCTACACCTTC. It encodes CASSSGTGDYGYTF.

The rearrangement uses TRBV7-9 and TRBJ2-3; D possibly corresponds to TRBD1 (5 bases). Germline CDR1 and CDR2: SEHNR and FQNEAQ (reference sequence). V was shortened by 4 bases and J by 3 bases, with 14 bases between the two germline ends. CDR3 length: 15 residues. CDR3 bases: TGTGCCAGCAGCTCAAGGGTAGGGGTTACAGATACGCAGTATTTT. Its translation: CASSSRVGVTDTQYF.

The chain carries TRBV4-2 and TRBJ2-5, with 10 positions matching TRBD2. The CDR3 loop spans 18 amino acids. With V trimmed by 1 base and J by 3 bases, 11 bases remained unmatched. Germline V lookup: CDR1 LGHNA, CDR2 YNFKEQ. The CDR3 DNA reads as TGTGCCAGCAGCCAAGGGGCATTAGCGGGGGGTACTGAAGAGACCCAGTACTTC. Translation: CASSQGALAGGTEETQYF.

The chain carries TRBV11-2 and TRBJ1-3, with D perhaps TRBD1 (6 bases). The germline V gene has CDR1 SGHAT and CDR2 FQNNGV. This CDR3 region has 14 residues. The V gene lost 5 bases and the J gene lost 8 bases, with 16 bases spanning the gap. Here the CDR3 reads CASSTRQVIDTIYF. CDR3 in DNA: TGTGCCAGCAGCACGCGACAGGTTATCGACACCATATATTTT.

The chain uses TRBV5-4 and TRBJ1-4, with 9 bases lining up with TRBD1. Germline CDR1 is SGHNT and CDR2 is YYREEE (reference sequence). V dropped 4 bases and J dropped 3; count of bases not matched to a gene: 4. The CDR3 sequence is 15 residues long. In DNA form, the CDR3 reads TGTGCCAGCAGCGCATGGACAGGGGCTAATGAAAAACTGTTTTTT. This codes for CASSAWTGANEKLFF.